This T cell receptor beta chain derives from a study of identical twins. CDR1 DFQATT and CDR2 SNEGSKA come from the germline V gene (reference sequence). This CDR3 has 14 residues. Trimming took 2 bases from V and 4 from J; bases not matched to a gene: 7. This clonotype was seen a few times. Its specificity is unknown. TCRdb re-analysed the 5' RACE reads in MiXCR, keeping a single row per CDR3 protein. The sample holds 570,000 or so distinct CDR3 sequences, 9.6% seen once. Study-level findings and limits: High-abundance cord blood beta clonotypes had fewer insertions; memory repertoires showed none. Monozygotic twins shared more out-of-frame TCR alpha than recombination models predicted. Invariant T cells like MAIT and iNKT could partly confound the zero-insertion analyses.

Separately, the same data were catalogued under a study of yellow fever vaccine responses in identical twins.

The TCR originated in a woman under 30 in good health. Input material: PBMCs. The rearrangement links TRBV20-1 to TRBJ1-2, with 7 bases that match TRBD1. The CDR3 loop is CSARLQGLAYGYTF. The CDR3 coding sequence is TGCAGTGCTAGATTACAGGGGCTTGCCTATGGCTACACCTTC.